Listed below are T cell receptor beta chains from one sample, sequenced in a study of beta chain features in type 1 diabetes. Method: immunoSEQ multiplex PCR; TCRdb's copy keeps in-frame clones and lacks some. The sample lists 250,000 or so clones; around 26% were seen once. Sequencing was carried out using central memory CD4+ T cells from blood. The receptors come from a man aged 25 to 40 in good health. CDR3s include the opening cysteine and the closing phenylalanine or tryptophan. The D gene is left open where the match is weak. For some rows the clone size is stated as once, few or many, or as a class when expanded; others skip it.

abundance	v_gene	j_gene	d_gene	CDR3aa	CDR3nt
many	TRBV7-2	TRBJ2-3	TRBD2	CASSSNSGRRTQYF	TGTGCCAGCAGTTCAAATAGCGGGAGGAGAACGCAGTATTTT
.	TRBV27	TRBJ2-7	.	CASSLLGGSSYEQYF	TGTGCCAGCAGTTTATTAGGGGGAAGCTCCTACGAGCAGTACTTC
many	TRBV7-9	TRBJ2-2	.	CASTRSPTGELFF	TGTGCCAGCACCCGTAGCCCCACCGGGGAGCTGTTTTTT
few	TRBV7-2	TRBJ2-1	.	CASSLGYLGGNEQFF	TGTGCCAGCAGCTTAGGGTATCTGGGGGGCAATGAGCAGTTCTTC
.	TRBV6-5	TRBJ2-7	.	CASSYRVAGSYEQYF	TGTGCCAGCAGTTACAGGGTTGCAGGTAGCTACGAGCAGTACTTC
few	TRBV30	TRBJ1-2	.	CAWRGTRGYTF	TGTGCCTGGAGGGGGACTCGAGGCTACACCTTC
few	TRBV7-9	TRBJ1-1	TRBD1	CASSLTTGTGEAFF	TGTGCCAGCAGCTTAACTACCGGGACAGGGGAAGCTTTCTTT
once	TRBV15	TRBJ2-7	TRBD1	CATSQGAMGYEQYF	TGTGCCACCAGCCAGGGGGCCATGGGGTACGAGCAGTACTTC
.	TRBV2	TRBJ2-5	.	CASSPTRLSREAWTTQYF	TGTGCCAGCAGCCCAACGAGACTATCCCGGGAAGCGTGGACGACCCAGTACTTC
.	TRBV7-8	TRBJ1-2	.	CASSLAAEGPAYGYTF	TGTGCCAGCAGCTTAGCGGCGGAGGGGCCCGCTTATGGCTACACCTTC
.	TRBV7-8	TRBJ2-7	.	CASSPHGAGEYEQYF	TGTGCCAGCAGCCCGCATGGGGCAGGGGAATACGAGCAGTACTTC
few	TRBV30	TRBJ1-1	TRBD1	CAWKPGQQNTEAFF	TGTGCCTGGAAACCGGGACAGCAGAACACTGAAGCTTTCTTT
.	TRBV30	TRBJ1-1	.	CAWSVRWGGTEAFF	TGTGCCTGGAGTGTACGATGGGGGGGCACTGAAGCTTTCTTT
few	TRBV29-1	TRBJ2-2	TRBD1	CSVRTLSGQGNTGELFF	TGCAGCGTTAGAACCCTCTCGGGACAGGGAAACACCGGGGAGCTGTTTTTT
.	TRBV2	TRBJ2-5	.	CASKTQGPETQYF	TGTGCCAGCAAGACACAGGGACCGGAGACCCAGTACTTC
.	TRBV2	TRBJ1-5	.	CASKVGLSNQPQHF	TGTGCCAGCAAGGTGGGTCTTAGCAATCAGCCCCAGCATTTT
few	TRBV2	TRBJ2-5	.	CASSGQQETQYF	TGTGCCAGCAGTGGACAGCAAGAGACCCAGTACTTC
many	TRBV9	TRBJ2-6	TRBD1	CASSAGQGNSGANVLTF	TGTGCCAGCAGCGCGGGACAGGGAAACTCTGGGGCCAACGTCCTGACTTTC
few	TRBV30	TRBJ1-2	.	CAWSVRRGVNGYTF	TGTGCCTGGAGTGTTCGTAGGGGGGTTAATGGCTACACCTTC
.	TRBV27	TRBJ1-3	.	CASSLGRGSGNTIYF	TGTGCCAGCAGTCTAGGGCGAGGGTCTGGAAACACCATATATTTT
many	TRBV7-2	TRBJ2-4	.	CASSLNNIQYF	TGTGCCAGCAGCCTCAACAACATTCAGTACTTC
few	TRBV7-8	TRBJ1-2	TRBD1	CASSPRGQGGYYGYTF	TGTGCCAGCAGCCCCCGTGGACAGGGTGGTTACTATGGCTACACCTTC
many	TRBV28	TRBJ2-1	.	CASRPPQGREQFF	TGTGCCAGCAGGCCGCCCCAGGGACGGGAGCAGTTCTTC
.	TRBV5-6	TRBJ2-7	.	CASSNNQGYEQYF	TGTGCCAGCAGCAATAATCAGGGCTACGAGCAGTACTTC
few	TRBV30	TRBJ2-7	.	CAWQGSYEQYF	TGTGCCTGGCAAGGCTCCTACGAGCAGTACTTC
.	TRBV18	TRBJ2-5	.	CASHNTGSQETQYF	TGTGCCAGCCACAATACGGGTTCCCAAGAGACCCAGTACTTC
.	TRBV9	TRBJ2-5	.	CASSVGTLQKETQYF	TGTGCCAGCAGCGTAGGAACCTTACAAAAAGAGACCCAGTACTTC
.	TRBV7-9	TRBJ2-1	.	CASSATGSAAYNEQFF	TGTGCCAGCAGCGCCACAGGCTCGGCCGCCTACAATGAGCAGTTCTTC
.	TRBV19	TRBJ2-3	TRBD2	CASSSGLAGARDTQYF	TGTGCCAGTAGTAGTGGACTAGCGGGAGCGAGAGATACGCAGTATTTT
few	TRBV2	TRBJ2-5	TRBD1	CASERGRETQYF	TGTGCCAGCGAAAGGGGGCGAGAGACCCAGTACTTC
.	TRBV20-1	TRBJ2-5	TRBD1	CGNRGRETQYF	TGCGGAAACAGGGGGCGAGAGACCCAGTACTTC
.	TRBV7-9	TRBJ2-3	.	CASSWTDRDTQYF	TGTGCCAGCAGTTGGACTGACCGGGATACGCAGTATTTT
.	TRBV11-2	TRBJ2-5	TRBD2	CASSPDPGGETQYF	TGTGCCAGCAGTCCCGACCCGGGAGGAGAGACCCAGTACTTC
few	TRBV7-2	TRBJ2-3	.	CASSFGGAADTQYF	TGTGCCAGCAGCTTCGGGGGAGCGGCAGATACGCAGTATTTT
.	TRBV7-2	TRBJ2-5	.	CASSLALGTHSGETQYF	TGTGCCAGCAGCTTAGCGCTTGGAACACACTCAGGAGAGACCCAGTACTTC
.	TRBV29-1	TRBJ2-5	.	CSVERVETQYF	TGCAGCGTTGAAAGGGTAGAGACCCAGTACTTC
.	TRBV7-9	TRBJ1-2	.	CASSLSYTSGYTF	TGTGCCAGCAGCTTATCTTACACCTCTGGCTACACCTTC
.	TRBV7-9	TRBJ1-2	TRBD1	CASSLAARGNYGYTF	TGTGCCAGCAGCTTAGCGGCCAGGGGGAACTATGGCTACACCTTC
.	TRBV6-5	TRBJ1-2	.	CASSYSMTSYAAGYTF	TGTGCCAGCAGTTACTCGATGACGTCCTACGCGGCGGGCTACACCTTC
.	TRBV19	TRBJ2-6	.	CASTSSGANVLTF	TGTGCCAGCACGAGCTCTGGGGCCAACGTCCTGACTTTC
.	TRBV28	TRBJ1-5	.	CASSLVAGQPQHF	TGTGCCAGCAGTTTAGTTGCAGGTCAGCCCCAGCATTTT
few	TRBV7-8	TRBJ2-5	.	CASSSSQETQYF	TGTGCCAGCAGCTCCAGCCAAGAGACCCAGTACTTC
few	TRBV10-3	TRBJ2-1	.	CAISDVTGYNEQFF	TGTGCCATCAGTGACGTCACAGGCTACAATGAGCAGTTCTTC
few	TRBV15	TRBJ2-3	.	CATSMQGDTQYF	TGTGCCACCAGCATGCAGGGGGATACGCAGTATTTT
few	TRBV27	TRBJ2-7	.	CASKPGLSSYEQYF	TGTGCCAGCAAACCTGGACTGAGCTCCTACGAGCAGTACTTC
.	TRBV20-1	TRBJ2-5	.	CSASFLETQYF	TGCAGTGCTAGTTTCCTGGAGACCCAGTACTTC
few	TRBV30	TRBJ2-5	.	CAWSVGLVRATQYF	TGTGCCTGGAGTGTGGGACTCGTCAGGGCGACCCAGTACTTC
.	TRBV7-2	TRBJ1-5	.	CASSLAGSNQPQHF	TGTGCCAGCAGCTTAGCAGGAAGCAATCAGCCCCAGCATTTT
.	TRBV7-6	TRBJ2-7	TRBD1	CASSLGPGQGSYEQYF	TGTGCCAGCAGCTTAGGGCCAGGACAGGGCTCCTACGAGCAGTACTTC
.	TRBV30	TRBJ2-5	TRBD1	CAWSVGQVISGAQYF	TGTGCCTGGAGTGTAGGACAGGTCATCTCTGGGGCCCAGTACTTC
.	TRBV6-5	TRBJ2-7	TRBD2	CASSSQASGDYEQYF	TGTGCCAGCAGTTCCCAGGCTAGCGGAGATTACGAGCAGTACTTC
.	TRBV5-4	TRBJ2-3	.	CASSGTPSGFKYF	TGTGCCAGCAGCGGGACTCCCTCGGGGTTCAAGTATTTT
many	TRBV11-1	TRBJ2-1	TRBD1	CASSPGQGSYNEQFF	TGTGCCAGCAGCCCGGGACAGGGCTCCTACAATGAGCAGTTCTTC
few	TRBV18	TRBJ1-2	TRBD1	CASSSDRNGYTF	TGTGCCAGCTCATCGGACAGGAATGGCTACACCTTC